The next 9 T cell receptor beta chains were all read from a single sample in a study of T cell repertoires in cytomegalovirus infection (dated by TCRdb to between 2018 and 2021). The treatment or condition label on this specimen signifies: in vitro stimulation with specific CMV peptide epitopes to enrich CMV-specific T cells. Their antigens remain unidentified. Sequencing was carried out with an Illumina HiSeq 1500. TCRdb handled the public reads itself, with Q25 trimming in fastp and clone calling in MiXCR, and kept productive beta chains. All rows with the same CDR3 protein become a single entry with the most common DNA and genes. Within this sample are hundreds of thousands of distinct CDR3 sequences, with 30% to 40% of them counted one time only. The ten biggest clones cover around 15% of the sample. The input for sequencing was cultured CD8+ T cells from PBMCs, taken from culture after CMV antigen stimulation. These receptors were taken from a human donor in good health (CMV status not recorded). Some clones in this sample may be carry-over from other donors' samples.

In regard to this clonotype: One end of the junction varies from germline; a read error may be responsible. The rearrangement links TRBV12-3 or TRBV12-4 to TRBJ2-2; TRBD2 matches 9 bases. This CDR3 spans 15 amino acids. The CDR3 sequence: CASSIAGAVTGELFF. As DNA, the CDR3 is TGTGCCAGCAGTATAGCGGGGGCGGTCACCGGGGAGCTGTTTTTT.

J is TRBJ1-5 and V is TRBV7-2; 8 bases map to TRBD1. Germline CDR1 is SGHTA and CDR2 is FQGNSA. The CDR3 is 20 residues long. Trimming took 1 base from V and 0 from J; bases not matched to a gene: 14. Here the CDR3 DNA reads TGTGCCAGCAGCTTAGTATCGTCAGGGGGCCGGGGGTATAGCAATCAGCCCCAGCATTTT. Protein: CASSLVSSGGRGYSNQPQHF.

This clonotype was seen more than once but under ten times. This rearrangement joins TRBV11-1 to TRBJ2-2; 16 bases match TRBD2. Germline lookup yields CDR1 SGHAT and CDR2 FQDESV (reference sequence). Losses at the gene ends were 5 bases for V and 5 bases for J; bases not matched to a gene: 5. The CDR3 consists of 17 residues. For the CDR3, the DNA is TGTGCCAGCAGCGCGGGACTAGCGGGGGGGCCGACCGGGGAGCTGTTTTTT. It codes for CASSAGLAGGPTGELFF.

This clonotype was seen only once. V and J are TRBV5-6 and TRBJ2-1; 11 nucleotides agree with TRBD1. The V and J ends lost 2 bases and 7 bases, in that order; junction bases with no gene match: 17. The CDR3 contains 19 residues. Germline V gene sequence: CDR1 SGHDT, CDR2 YYEEEE. CDR3 region: CASSFLLDRGLTGSNEQFF. CDR3 bases: TGTGCCAGCAGCTTTCTTCTGGACAGGGGGCTTACGGGATCGAATGAGCAGTTCTTC.

This clonotype was counted only a few times. For the CDR3, the DNA is TGTGCCAGTAGTACCGTTTGGGACAGTGTGAAAGCTTTCTTT. As protein: CASSTVWDSVKAFF. The rearrangement joins TRBV19 to TRBJ1-1; 7 bases align to TRBD1. The CDR3 consists of 14 residues. The germline gives CDR1 LNHDA, CDR2 SQIVND (reference sequence). V shed 4 bases, J shed 9 bases, and the junction held 11 bases outside the gene matches.

This chain uses TRBV28 with TRBJ1-5; the match to TRBD1 covers 7 bases. The V gene end was trimmed by 5 bases and the J gene end by 7 bases; junction bases not matched to a gene: 5. The CDR3 has 13 amino acids. The V gene's germline CDR1 is MDHEN and CDR2 SYDVKM. The CDR3, as DNA: TGTGCCAGCAGTCCGAGGGGGCCCCAGCCCCAGCATTTT. This translates into CASSPRGPQPQHF.

V is TRBV6-8 and J is TRBJ2-3, with D unresolved. The CDR3 is 15 amino acids. V was shortened by 2 bases and J by 1 base, with 10 bases between the two germline ends. Germline CDR1 and CDR2: MNHGY and SAAAGT. CDR3 sequence (DNA): TGTGCCAGCAGTTACAATGGGTGGGGCACAGATACGCAGTATTTT. This translates into CASSYNGWGTDTQYF.

The chain carries TRBV4-2 and TRBJ2-5, with a tentative D call TRBD1 (5 bases). This CDR3 is 14 amino acids long. Trimming shortened V by 7 bases and J by 1 base, and 13 bases separated the two germline ends. Germline V gene sequence: CDR1 LGHNA, CDR2 YNFKEQ. The DNA for the CDR3 is TGTGCCAGCAACGATCCAGGGATCCAAGAGACCCAGTACTTC. As protein: CASNDPGIQETQYF.

Only a few counts were recorded for this clonotype. J is TRBJ1-5 and V is TRBV28, with a tentative D call TRBD1 (5 bases). The CDR3 consists of 13 residues. V was shortened by 6 bases and J by 5 bases, with 11 bases between the two germline ends. From germline, CDR1 is MDHEN and CDR2 SYDVKM. CDR3 nucleotide sequence: TGTGCCAGCAGCGCGGGACGAGATCAGCCCCAGCATTTT. It encodes CASSAGRDQPQHF.